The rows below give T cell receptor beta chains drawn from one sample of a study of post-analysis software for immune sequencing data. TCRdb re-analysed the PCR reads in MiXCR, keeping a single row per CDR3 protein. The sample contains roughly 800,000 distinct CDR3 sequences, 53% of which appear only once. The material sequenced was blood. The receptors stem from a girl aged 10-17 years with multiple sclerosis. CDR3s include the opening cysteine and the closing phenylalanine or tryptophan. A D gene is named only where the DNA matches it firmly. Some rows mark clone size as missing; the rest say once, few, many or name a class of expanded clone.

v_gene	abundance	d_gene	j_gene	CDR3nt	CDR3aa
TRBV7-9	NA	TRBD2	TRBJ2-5	TGTGCCAGCAGCTTAGCGGGAAGCGGGGCTTACCAAGAGACCCAGTACTTC	CASSLAGSGAYQETQYF
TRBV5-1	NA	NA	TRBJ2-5	TGCGCCAGCAGCTGGACCCAAGAGACCCAGTACTTC	CASSWTQETQYF
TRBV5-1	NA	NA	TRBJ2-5	TGCGCCAGCTGTCGACTTCAGGGTGGCGGGGTGTACCAAGAGACCCAGTACTTC	CASCRLQGGGVYQETQYF
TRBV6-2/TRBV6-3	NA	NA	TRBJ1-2	TGTGCCAGCAGTTACCGGGGGCCCTGGTATGGCTACACCTTC	CASSYRGPWYGYTF
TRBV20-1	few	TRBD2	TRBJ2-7	TGCAGTGCTAGCGGACTAGCGGGAGTTAGCGAGCAGTACTTC	CSASGLAGVSEQYF
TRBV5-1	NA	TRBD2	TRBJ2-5	TGCGCCAGCAGCTTGTCAATAGCGGGGGGGCAAGAGACCCAGTACTTC	CASSLSIAGGQETQYF
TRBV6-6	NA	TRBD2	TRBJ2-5	TGTGCCAGCAGAGGGCTAGCGGGAGGAGAGACCCAGTACTTC	CASRGLAGGETQYF
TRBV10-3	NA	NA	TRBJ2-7	TGTGCCATCAGTGAGGCGTTCTACGAGCAGTACTTC	CAISEAFYEQYF
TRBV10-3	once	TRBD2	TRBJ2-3	TGTGCCATCAGCGAGCGGGAGGGCCCCCCTAGCACAGATACGCAGTATTTT	CAISEREGPPSTDTQYF
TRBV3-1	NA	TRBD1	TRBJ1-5	TGTGCCAGCAGCCAAGGGGGACAGGTTAGCAATCAGCCCCAGCATTTT	CASSQGGQVSNQPQHF
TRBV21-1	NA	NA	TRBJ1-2	TGTGCCAGCAGCGTGGACAGGGAGCGGCGCTACACCTTC	CASSVDRERRYTF
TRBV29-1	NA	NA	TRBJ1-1	TGCAGCGTTTCACACACCTGGATGAACACTGAAGCTTTCTTT	CSVSHTWMNTEAFF
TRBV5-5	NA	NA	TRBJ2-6	TGTGCCAGCAGCTTGACAGGGAGGCCACTCTCTGGGGCCAACGTCCTGACTTTC	CASSLTGRPLSGANVLTF
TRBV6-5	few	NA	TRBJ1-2	TGTGCCAGCAGTTACCAGGACGTCGGGCGGGCCTACTATGGCTACACCTTC	CASSYQDVGRAYYGYTF
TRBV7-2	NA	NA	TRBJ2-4	TGTGCCAGCAGCTTAGCGGGGGTCAGAAAAAACATTCAGTACTTC	CASSLAGVRKNIQYF
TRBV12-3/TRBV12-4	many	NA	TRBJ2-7	TGTGCCAGCAGTTTACGTGTTAGCGCGGAGTCCTACGAGCAGTACTTC	CASSLRVSAESYEQYF
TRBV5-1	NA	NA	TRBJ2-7	TGCGCCAGCAGCACTCGAACCGGCTCCTACGAGCAGTACTTC	CASSTRTGSYEQYF
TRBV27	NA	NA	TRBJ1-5	TGTGCCAGCAGTTTTCGGGGGGGCGATCAGCCCCAGCATTTT	CASSFRGGDQPQHF
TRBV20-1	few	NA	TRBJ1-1	TGCAGTGCTAGAGATTTTCAGGGTTGGACTGAAGCTTTCTTT	CSARDFQGWTEAFF
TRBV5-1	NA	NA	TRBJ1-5	TGCGCCAGCAGCTTCTCGGGTAACGGCCAGCCCCAGCATTTT	CASSFSGNGQPQHF
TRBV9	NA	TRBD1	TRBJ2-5	TGTGCCAGCAGCGTAGGAGGACAGGGGGTGACCGACTCCTATGAGCAGTACTTC	CASSVGGQGVTDSYEQYF
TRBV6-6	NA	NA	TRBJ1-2	TGTGCCAGCAGTTACAGGACTGCCTATGGCTACACCTTC	CASSYRTAYGYTF
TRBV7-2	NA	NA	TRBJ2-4	TGTGCCAGCAGCTTAGTAGCGTTCCCGCAACAGTACTTC	CASSLVAFPQQYF
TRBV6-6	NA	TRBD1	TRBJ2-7	TGTGCCAGCAGGGACAGGGGGGTGTTCGAGCAGTACTTC	CASRDRGVFEQYF
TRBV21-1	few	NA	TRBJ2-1	TGTGCCAGCAGCAAATGTCCAGGGACTAGCCCCCAATGCTCCTACAATGAGCAGTTCTTC	CASSKCPGTSPQCSYNEQFF
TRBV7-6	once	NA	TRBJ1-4	TGTGCCAGTACAAACAGGGTGGGGTATGAAAAACTGTTTTTT	CASTNRVGYEKLFF
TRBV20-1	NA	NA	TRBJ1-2	TGCAGTGCTAGAGCCTTAGACGCGCTTAAGGGCTACACCTTC	CSARALDALKGYTF
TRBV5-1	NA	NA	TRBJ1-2	TGCGCCAGCAGCCCCTACGGCGCTAACTATGGCTACACCTTC	CASSPYGANYGYTF
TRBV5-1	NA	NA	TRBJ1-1	TGCGCCAGCAGGCTTCGGGGTACGAGGGACACTGAGGCTTTCTTT	CASRLRGTRDTEAFF
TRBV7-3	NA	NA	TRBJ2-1	TGTGCCAGCAGCTATAACCCCGGGACATCTAACAATGAGCAGTTCTTC	CASSYNPGTSNNEQFF
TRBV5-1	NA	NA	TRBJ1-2	TGCGCCAGCAGCTTGCAGGGTTCTGATGGCTACACCTTC	CASSLQGSDGYTF
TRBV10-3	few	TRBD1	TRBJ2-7	TGTGCCATCAGCCGGGACAGGGCTGCCTACGAGCAGTACTTC	CAISRDRAAYEQYF
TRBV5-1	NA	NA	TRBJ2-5	TGCGCCAGCAGCAAGGGGACTGTTGAGACCCAGTACTTC	CASSKGTVETQYF
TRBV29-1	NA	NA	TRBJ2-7	TGCAGCGCCACTAGCTCCTACGAGCAGTACTTC	CSATSSYEQYF
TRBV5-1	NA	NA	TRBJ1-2	TGCGCCAGCAGCTTGTGGCAGGGAGATAACTATGGCTACACCTTC	CASSLWQGDNYGYTF
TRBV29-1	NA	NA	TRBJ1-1	TGCAGCGGGGGGGTAACAGGGAACACTGAAGCTTTCTTT	CSGGVTGNTEAFF
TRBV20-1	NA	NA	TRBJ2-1	TGCAGTGCTAGAGGGGCACTAAGCTCCTACAATGAGCAGTTCTTC	CSARGALSSYNEQFF
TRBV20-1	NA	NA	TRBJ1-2	TGCAGTGCTAGAGGGGGGGGTATCGACTATGGCTACACCTTC	CSARGGGIDYGYTF
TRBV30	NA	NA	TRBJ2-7	TGTGCCTGGAGTGTTCCCCCAGAGGCTTGGCACGAGCAGTACTTC	CAWSVPPEAWHEQYF
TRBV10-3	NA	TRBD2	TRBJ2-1	TGTGCCATCAGTGACCCCGCCAGCGGGGGTTACAATGAGCAGTTCTTC	CAISDPASGGYNEQFF
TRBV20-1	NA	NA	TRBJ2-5	TGCAGTGCTTTCGCGACCCGGGCCCAAGAGACCCAGTACTTC	CSAFATRAQETQYF
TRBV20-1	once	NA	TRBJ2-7	TGCAGTGCTAGCCGGACAGAGAATCCCTACGAGCAGTACTTC	CSASRTENPYEQYF
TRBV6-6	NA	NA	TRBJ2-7	TGTGCCAGCAGGACGGGTCATCCCTACGAGCAGTACTTC	CASRTGHPYEQYF
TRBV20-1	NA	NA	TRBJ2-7	TGCAGTGCTAGAGACCGTGGAGCCCCAGGGATTTACGAGCAGTACTTC	CSARDRGAPGIYEQYF
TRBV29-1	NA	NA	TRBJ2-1	TGCAGCGTCTGTAGGGTGTGTAAGGAAGAACAGTTCTTC	CSVCRVCKEEQFF
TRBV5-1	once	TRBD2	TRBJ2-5	TGCGCCAGCAGCCCGGGCCGGACTAGCGGGAGTCGGTACTTC	CASSPGRTSGSRYF